This TCR beta chain was identified during a study of regulatory T cells in long-lasting Graves disease. On the study more broadly: Newly diagnosed Graves' patients took antithyroid drugs under 3 months.

This CDR3 spans 15 amino acids. Trimming left V 5 bases short and J 2 bases short, with 15 bases between. In germline, CDR1 is MDHEN, CDR2 SYDVKM. The sample's time point: newly diagnosed GD, antithyroid drugs for less than 3 months. RNA extracted from PBMCs served as the sequencing template. Researchers made TCR beta libraries by using iRepertoire HTBI primers and running Arm-PCR on CDR3 regions. Each CDR3 protein is one row after TCRdb ran MiXCR on the multiplex PCR reads. This table holds under 250,000 distinct CDR3 sequences, roughly 21% found once. There are a few counts of this clonotype. This receptor was obtained from a female donor with Graves disease. The chain combines TRBV28 with TRBJ1-1; D remains ambiguous. This specimen was peripheral blood mononuclear cells (PBMCs), taken at new diagnosis, from a patient treated with antithyroid drugs. The CDR3 here is CASSPPVASNTEAFF. In nucleotides, the CDR3 is TGTGCCAGCAGTCCCCCAGTGGCCTCCAACACTGAAGCTTTCTTT.